This T cell receptor beta chain was retrieved from a study of blood T cell repertoires in COVID-19 (dated by TCRdb to 2018 to 2020). About the full investigation: Samples covering the acute and convalescent phases of COVID-19 were provided by collaborators in the United States, Italy and Spain. The material from the prospective study consisted of cDNA or gDNA derived from T cells, B-cell-depleted T cells, or PBMCs. Subjects who had been exposed to COVID-19, were actively infected with it, or had recovered from it provided the deeply sampled blood TCRbeta repertoires that made up the dataset. The repertoires were released in a freely available public database intended as a resource for research on the immune response to SARS-CoV-2. Samples came from the ongoing ImmuneRACE study (first 160 participants) plus 1,254 subjects from 6 global collaborators. The sample metadata nearly always contained a de-identified subject ID, COVID-19 status, age in years and sex. HLA class I and class II types, where available, came from metadata supplied by the sample provider rather than from assay-based typing. Summary of the overall study and its limitations: The quantity of clinical and demographic metadata differed by source and by participant and was supplied without curation.

There are 17 amino acids in the CDR3, from cysteine to phenylalanine inclusive. Only the CDR3 part of the read is kept: 51 bases, read in frame from the first base. Between the V and J ends, shortened by 0 bases and 10 bases respectively, the junction contains 19 bases. The germline V gene gives CDR1 as LGHNT and CDR2 as FRNRAP. Participants in the prospective study were aged roughly 18 to 100 years, lived in over 20 United States geographic areas, and enrolled through a virtual design. To assign participants to cohorts, the prospective study relied on clinical history that participants themselves reported in a screening survey and a study questionnaire. ImmuneRACE Cohort 3 recovered participants were defined by two consecutive negative NP/OP PCR tests, healthcare professional clearance, or symptom resolution. In the prospective study, whole blood, serum and a nasopharyngeal or oropharyngeal swab were collected from each participant by mobile phlebotomists. Over a roughly 2-month period, participants in the prospective study had the option of providing additional blood draws and questionnaires. Before DNA extraction, blood samples from the prospective study were shipped at room temperature or frozen.

TCRbeta CDR3 regions were amplified from genomic DNA using the immunoSEQ Assay, a bias-controlled multiplex PCR. The original pipeline was this. Within the assay, amplification of reference gene primers was used to estimate how many nucleated cells each sample contained. To quantify the absolute abundance of each unique TCRbeta CDR3 rearrangement, sequence reads were collapsed and filtered. For each sample, productive Simpson clonality was calculated as the square root of Simpson's diversity index across productive rearrangements. The table was pulled from immuneACCESS by TCRdb, which kept in-frame rearrangements only. Such tables lose some clones; where checked, under half of the loss comes from unresolved V genes, and the rest has no known cause. D and trimming were read from the DNA, whereas the V and J calls and clone size are those reported in that table. This sample lists approximately 270,000 clones; roughly nine tenths were detected once. Of the sample, under 2.5% falls within the top ten clones.

This clone was found a few times. Its antigen has not been determined. The record has no base qualities; no much larger clone is one base away. The chain links TRBV12-5 with TRBJ1-6, with no reliable assignment of the D segment. Sequenced: PBMCs or T cells enriched from blood (not recorded which). The sequence derives from an older woman who had recovered from COVID-19. The DNA sequence is as follows: TGTGCTAGTGGTTTGGTACTGGGCTTCCTGGGTGAGTCACCCCTCCACTTT. Translated, it gives CASGLVLGFLGESPLHF.